These T cell receptor beta chains were read from a single sample in a study of CD8 T cells in Susac syndrome. MiXCR, applied by TCRdb to the immunoSEQ multiplex PCR reads, yields one record per CDR3 protein. Of about 180,000 distinct CDR3 sequences listed, under 95% are singletons. Sequencing was carried out using CD4+ T cells from PBMCs. All receptors derive from a human donor with Susac syndrome. Each CDR3 is given without its conserved first and last residue. Fields, in order: clone size, V gene, CDR3 length, J gene, CDR3 protein. A row's size may be missing; if present it is once, few, many or a size class.

-,TRBV5-1,12,TRBJ2-1,ASSLTGSPNEQF
-,TRBV6-1,15,TRBJ2-1,ASPAELPGQEYNEQF
-,TRBV12-3/TRBV12-4,13,TRBJ2-3,ASSFRTSGTDTQY
-,TRBV25-1,14,TRBJ2-1,ASSEYIGTGPNEQF
few,TRBV20-1,12,TRBJ2-4,SARGGPAKNIQY
once,TRBV12-3/TRBV12-4,12,TRBJ2-2,ASSLQGAGGELF
once,TRBV6-5,13,TRBJ2-6,ASSSAGSGANVLT
-,TRBV7-2,13,TRBJ1-1,ASGQGALGVAEAF
-,TRBV5-1,13,TRBJ1-3,ASSSGQLSGNTIY
-,TRBV6-5,11,TRBJ2-7,ASSYAGQGLKY
-,TRBV30,15,TRBJ2-5,AWSAKTSGGPRETQY
once,TRBV29-1,11,TRBJ2-1,TQRDRPYNEQF
-,TRBV20-1,16,TRBJ1-6,SVSRDTIIQGYNSPLH
-,TRBV3-1,14,TRBJ2-7,ASSQSPSGLAGEQY
-,TRBV6-1,12,TRBJ2-7,ASVRTTGVYEQY
-,TRBV25-1,12,TRBJ2-5,ASSEGGRGETQY
-,TRBV7-9,12,TRBJ2-1,ASSFSRSYNEQF
-,TRBV9,10,TRBJ2-3,ASNKDTDTQY
-,TRBV7-3,13,TRBJ1-1,ASSLQSTLNTEAF
-,TRBV19,12,TRBJ1-6,ASTNRGRNSPLH
-,TRBV7-9,14,TRBJ2-6,ASPWDGSSGANVLT
-,TRBV7-9,11,TRBJ1-2,ASRGARGIGYT
-,TRBV6-5,12,TRBJ1-1,ASSLVQANTEAF
-,TRBV19,13,TRBJ1-5,ASSPRQASNQPQH
few,TRBV15,11,TRBJ2-5,ATSRDLMETQY
-,TRBV4-1,12,TRBJ1-2,ASSQGGLNYGYT
once,TRBV15,12,TRBJ2-1,ATSRDRVVNEQF
-,TRBV20-1,12,TRBJ2-1,SAVAGSSYNEQF
-,TRBV6-1,11,TRBJ2-5,ASGRRALETQY
once,TRBV4-2,13,TRBJ2-2,ASSQPIANTGELF
-,TRBV18,13,TRBJ1-5,ASSLDTGGNQPQH
once,TRBV3-1,12,TRBJ2-2,ASSQHPNTGELF
-,TRBV4-3,15,TRBJ1-4,ASSLKGRTTTNEKLF
-,TRBV12-3/TRBV12-4,12,TRBJ2-5,ASNRQGPQETQY
-,TRBV5-4,12,TRBJ1-2,ASSRPDRRYGYT
-,TRBV2,14,TRBJ2-2,ASSDTPAQHTGELF
-,TRBV20-1,12,TRBJ1-6,SAREPTGNSPLH
-,TRBV3-1,11,TRBJ1-5,ASSQDLKQPQH
-,TRBV12-3/TRBV12-4,12,TRBJ2-5,ASSSGQGQETQY
-,TRBV6-6,12,TRBJ2-7,ASSQPGQWYEQY
once,TRBV14,11,TRBJ2-7,ASSQARAGWRY
-,TRBV12-3/TRBV12-4,8,TRBJ1-4,ASADEKLF
-,TRBV7-7,14,TRBJ2-5,ASSLTLNGIQETQY
-,TRBV7-9,11,TRBJ2-7,ASAHDGAYEQY
-,TRBV2,10,TRBJ1-2,ASSEGSYGYT
-,TRBV12-3/TRBV12-4,10,TRBJ2-1,ASSLSYNEQF
once,TRBV11-2,12,TRBJ1-5,ASSATQGGQPQH
-,TRBV7-2,12,TRBJ1-5,ASSNRGSNQPQH
once,TRBV29-1,13,TRBJ2-7,SVLLAGASSYEQY
-,TRBV5-1,15,TRBJ2-7,ASSLALGRTEPYEQY
-,TRBV20-1,11,TRBJ1-5,SAREQGNQPQH
-,TRBV24-1,14,TRBJ1-5,ATSDSEKWYRQPQH
-,TRBV7-8,15,TRBJ2-1,ASSLADTQSFYNEQF
-,TRBV30,16,TRBJ2-7,AWRDTAGDRTSSYEQY
-,TRBV10-3,11,TRBJ1-5,AISENSNQPQH